This T cell receptor (beta chain) was sequenced for a study of T-cell memory formation after mild COVID-19. Study as a whole: TCR clusters were largely donor specific.

5'RACE primed from the constant segment yielded TCR alpha and TCR beta cDNA libraries bearing sample barcodes and UMIs. TCRdb used MiXCR to reprocess the 5' RACE reads, holding one entry per CDR3 protein. The sample yields some 440,000 distinct CDR3 sequences, 20% to 30% seen once. In its sample, this clonotype was seen a few times. Trimming removed 5 bases from V and 6 bases from J, with 13 bases in between. Germline lookup yields CDR1 SGHTA and CDR2 FQGNSA. This CDR3 is 13 amino acids long. The chain employs TRBV7-2 and TRBJ2-5; D is ambiguous. The sequencing sample was made of PBMCs or a T cell subset sorted from them (not recorded which). The receptor's source is an adult woman who had mild COVID-19 (a few samples of this study predate the infection). Cell type and time point are not known. This CDR3 reads CASSLPPAKTQYF. The DNA for the CDR3 is TGTGCCAGCAGCCTCCCCCCGGCCAAGACCCAGTACTTC.